Detailed here is one T cell receptor (beta chain). The data were taken from a study of blood T cell repertoires in COVID-19. Study overall: Acute and convalescent COVID-19 specimens originated in the United States, Italy and Spain. T cells, B-cell-depleted T cells, or PBMCs supplied cDNA or gDNA.

Methods used by the authors: Researchers report that nucleated cell counts were estimated from reference gene primer amplification. Method: immunoSEQ multiplex PCR; TCRdb's copy keeps in-frame clones and lacks some. V and J calls and clone size follow that table, whereas D and trimming were derived from the DNA. The table lists 250,000 or so clones, around 86% of them singletons, with around 12% in the top ten. The sample was peripheral blood. This receptor was identified in a man older than 75 with acute or convalescent COVID-19.

CDR3 DNA sequence: TGTGCCAGCAGCTTAGCTTTTTACAGCTTGAACACTGAAGCTTTCTTT. Translation gives CASSLAFYSLNTEAFF. The chain links TRBV7-8 to TRBJ1-1; no firm D call. This CDR3 region has 16 residues. Germline V gene sequence: CDR1 SGHVS, CDR2 FQNEAQ. The V gene lost 0 bases and the J gene lost 0 bases, with 11 bases spanning the gap.